Presented here are 28 T cell receptor beta chains from one specimen sequenced in a study of beta chain features in type 1 diabetes. These receptors' targets are unknown. Whole-study results and caveats: Shortening of TCRB CDR3s, moderate but significant, appeared in all four CD4+ subsets of Type 1 diabetes patients.

Investigators reverse transcribed all isolated RNA, so they sequenced expressed TCRB transcripts. Profiled with immunoSEQ multiplex PCR; TCRdb holds only in-frame clones, not every one. Altogether 230,000 or so clones are present, approximately 16% being singletons, with the ten largest covering roughly 0.08%. Specimen: naive CD4+ T cells from blood. The receptors stem from a man between 25 and 39 years old with type 1 diabetes.

The rearrangement uses TRBV29-1 and TRBJ1-1; a weak D match, TRBD1 (5 bases). CDR1 is SQVTM and CDR2 is ANQGSEA in the germline V gene. The V and J ends lost 7 bases and 1 base respectively, with 16 bases between them. This CDR3 is 14 amino acids long. The CDR3 here is CSAHGQRGNTEAFF. CDR3 coding DNA: TGCAGCGCCCATGGACAACGGGGGAACACTGAAGCTTTCTTT.

This clone has more than one count but fewer than ten. This chain links TRBV28 with TRBJ1-1; D is unresolved. V lost 4 bases and J 3 bases, leaving 3 bases between the germline ends. The CDR3 length is 11 residues. The germline CDR1 and CDR2 sequences are MDHEN and SYDVKM. The CDR3 DNA is TGTGCCAGCAGTTCGCACACTGAAGCTTTCTTT. Amino acid sequence: CASSSHTEAFF.

This chain connects TRBV29-1 to TRBJ2-3; D ambiguous. Germline values: CDR1 SQVTM, CDR2 ANQGSEA. Trimming left V 0 bases short and J 5 bases short, with 6 bases between. The CDR3 consists of 12 residues. CDR3 sequence (DNA): TGCAGCGTTGAAGACATTGGAGATACGCAGTATTTT. Protein product: CSVEDIGDTQYF.

This clone was counted between two and nine times. This chain joins TRBV7-2 and TRBJ2-3, with no clear D. The length of the CDR3 is 14 residues. Germline values: CDR1 SGHTA, CDR2 FQGNSA. V lost 3 bases, J lost 3 bases, and 10 bases lay in between. CDR3 sequence reads: CASSFGPATDTQYF. DNA of the CDR3: TGTGCCAGCAGCTTTGGACCAGCTACAGATACGCAGTATTTT.

This clone was observed a handful of times. This chain connects TRBV18 to TRBJ2-7; TRBD1 matches at 8 bases. J was trimmed by 7 bases and V by 5 bases; bases with no gene match: 7. CDR1 and CDR2 from the germline V gene are KGHSH and LQKENI. The CDR3 has 13 residues. CDR3: CASSSGQGWEQYF. The CDR3 bases are TGTGCCAGCTCATCAGGACAGGGCTGGGAGCAGTACTTC.

This clone was seen a few times. Just one base apart from a much larger clone, this may be a read error. In the same sample, other DNA sequences code for this CDR3. The rearrangement uses TRBV7-2 and TRBJ2-5; no clear D gene. Trimming took off 3 bases at V and 2 bases at J, with 1 base between the two ends. From germline, CDR1 is SGHTA and CDR2 FQGNSA. The CDR3 loop spans 11 amino acids. The CDR3 loop is CASSFQETQYF. As DNA, the CDR3 is TGTGCCAGCAGCTTTCAAGAGACCCAGTACTTC.

In this sample, this clone turned up a few times. The chain combines TRBV7-9 with TRBJ2-3, with 9 bases identical to TRBD2. J gave up 4 bases and V 5 bases, and 10 bases lay outside the gene matches. The CDR3 loop spans 16 amino acids. Germline CDR1 is SEHNR and CDR2 is FQNEAQ (reference sequence). CDR3 in amino acids: CASSRNIAGVADTQYF. CDR3 DNA: TGTGCCAGCAGCCGTAACATAGCGGGAGTCGCAGATACGCAGTATTTT.

There are a few counts of this clone. The chain joins TRBV13 to TRBJ2-3; 7 nucleotides match TRBD2. V lost 3 bases and J lost 2; bases outside the gene matches: 5. The length of the CDR3 is 15 residues. Germline CDR1 reads PRHDT; CDR2 reads FYEKMQ (reference sequence). The CDR3 DNA is TGTGCCAGCAGCTTTCGAGCGGGGTACACAGATACGCAGTATTTT. It codes for CASSFRAGYTDTQYF.

The V call is TRBV7-9, the J call TRBJ2-3; D could derive from TRBD1 or TRBD2 (5 bases each). V dropped 5 bases and J dropped 6 bases, with 18 bases sitting between them. CDR1 is SEHNR and CDR2 is FQNEAQ in the germline V gene (reference sequence). This CDR3 has 15 amino acids. The CDR3 sequence: CASSAGTHGVDTQYF. The DNA of the CDR3 is TGTGCCAGCAGCGCAGGGACCCATGGTGTGGATACGCAGTATTTT.

The chain recombines TRBV9 with TRBJ2-4, with D possibly matching TRBD2 (5 bases). In germline, CDR1 is SGDLS, CDR2 YYNGEE. The CDR3 sequence is 13 residues long. The V gene lost 5 bases and the J gene lost 7 bases, with 13 bases spanning the gap. The CDR3 spells CASSAEGVNIQYF. The CDR3, as DNA: TGTGCCAGCAGTGCTGAGGGCGTCAACATTCAGTACTTC. The complete variable domain, with remaining parts taken from reference TRBV9 and TRBJ2-4, reads DSGVTQTPKHLITATGQRVTLRCSPRSGDLSVYWYQQSLDQGLQFLIQYYNGEERAKGNILERFSAQQFPDLHSELNLSSLELGDSALYFCASSAEGVNIQYFGAGTRLSVL.

The V gene is TRBV15, the J gene TRBJ2-3; 10 nucleotides agree with TRBD1. Unmatched junction bases numbered 5, after V lost 1 base and J lost 1 base. From germline, CDR1 is LNHNV and CDR2 YYDKDF (reference sequence). This CDR3 is built from 17 residues. The CDR3 spells CATSRGPGTGGTDTQYF. CDR3 DNA: TGTGCCACCAGCAGAGGCCCCGGGACAGGGGGCACAGATACGCAGTATTTT. Drawing the rest from reference TRBV15 and TRBJ2-3, the complete variable domain is DAMVIQNPRYQVTQFGKPVTLSCSQTLNHNVMYWYQQKSSQAPKLLFHYYDKDFNNEADTPDNFQSRRPNTSFCFLDIRSPGLGDTAMYLCATSRGPGTGGTDTQYFGPGTRLTVL.

In its sample, this clone was seen a few times. The V and J genes are TRBV4-1 and TRBJ2-6; TRBD1 might be the D (5 bases). Germline assignment: CDR1 MGHRA and CDR2 YSYEKL. The V end lost 1 base, the J end lost 2 bases, and 6 bases lay between the germline ends. The CDR3 extends over 15 amino acids. This chain's CDR3 is CASSQAGTGANVLTF. Here the CDR3 DNA reads TGCGCCAGCAGCCAAGCAGGGACTGGGGCCAACGTCCTGACTTTC.

The chain recombines TRBV20-1 with TRBJ2-7, with D uncertain. Per germline, CDR1 DFQATT and CDR2 SNEGSKA (reference sequence). CDR3 length: 11 amino acids. The germline V and J ends were trimmed by 6 bases and 6 bases, with 12 bases remaining between them. In DNA, the CDR3 is TGCAGTGCCTATAGACTTGGCGAGCAGTACTTC. Its translation is CSAYRLGEQYF.

The CDR3 sequence: CASSVGLAGAPAEQYF. The CDR3 bases are TGTGCCAGCAGCGTAGGACTAGCGGGAGCCCCAGCCGAGCAGTACTTC. The rearrangement links TRBV9 to TRBJ2-7; 12 bases fit TRBD2. V lost 0 bases and J lost 6; bases outside the gene matches: 7. The CDR3 is made up of 16 amino acids. Germline loops: CDR1 SGDLS, CDR2 YYNGEE.

This clone was observed a single time. The chain joins TRBV7-2 to TRBJ2-3; D uncertain. Between the trimmed V and J ends, which lost 3 bases and 7 bases, there was a span of 14 bases. The CDR3 runs 14 residues. The germline V gene encodes CDR1 SGHTA and CDR2 FQGNSA. CDR3 protein: CASSFTEISNTQYF. CDR3 in DNA: TGTGCCAGCAGCTTCACGGAGATCTCGAATACGCAGTATTTT.

Only a few counts were recorded for this clone. The rearrangement links TRBV29-1 to TRBJ2-5, with 9 bases lining up with TRBD1. The germline V gene encodes CDR1 SQVTM and CDR2 ANQGSEA. The CDR3 has 14 residues. V trimming: 6 bases; J trimming: 5 bases; junction bases outside the gene matches: 10. The CDR3 sequence: CSVVGGQGFETQYF. In DNA, the CDR3 is TGCAGCGTGGTGGGGGGACAGGGTTTTGAGACCCAGTACTTC.

This chain links TRBV30 with TRBJ2-7; D is unclear. Trimming left V 2 bases short and J 4 bases short, with 18 bases between. The CDR3 loop spans 15 amino acids. Germline CDR1 GTSNPN, CDR2 SVGIG (reference sequence). The CDR3: CAWSKVTAAKYEQYF. Here the CDR3 DNA reads TGTGCCTGGAGTAAGGTTACAGCAGCCAAATACGAGCAGTACTTC. The whole variable domain, remainder taken from reference TRBV30 and TRBJ2-7, is SQTIHQWPATLVQPVGSPLSLECTVEGTSNPNLYWYRQAAGRGLQLLFYSVGIGQISSEVPQNLSASRPQDRQFILSSKKLLLSDSGFYLCAWSKVTAAKYEQYFGPGTRLTVT.

This clone was detected only a few times. The V and J genes are TRBV11-2 and TRBJ2-6; D is unresolved. The germline V and J ends were trimmed by 3 bases and 0 bases, with 6 bases remaining between them. This CDR3 has 15 residues. Germline V gives CDR1 SGHAT, CDR2 FQNNGV. CDR3 residues: CASSLLSSGANVLTF. CDR3 DNA sequence: TGTGCCAGCAGCTTGCTGAGCTCTGGGGCCAACGTCCTGACTTTC.

The gene calls are TRBV20-1 and TRBJ2-5; D unresolved. The CDR3 covers 11 residues. The germline V gene has CDR1 DFQATT and CDR2 SNEGSKA (reference sequence). Trimming left V 3 bases short and J 4 bases short, with 6 bases between. The CDR3 loop reads CSASPLETQYF. Written as DNA, the CDR3 is TGCAGTGCTAGTCCCTTAGAGACCCAGTACTTC.

V and J are TRBV9 and TRBJ2-1; unclear D gene. Trimming removed 2 bases at V and 0 bases at J, with 9 bases between. CDR3 length equals 15 residues. Germline lookup yields CDR1 SGDLS and CDR2 YYNGEE. CDR3 sequence reads: CASSVGDLSYNEQFF. The CDR3 DNA reads TGTGCCAGCAGCGTGGGTGACCTCTCCTACAATGAGCAGTTCTTC.

J is TRBJ2-3 and V is TRBV4-3; no clear D. This CDR3 has 10 residues. Germline V gene data show CDR1 as LGHNA and CDR2 as YSLEER. V gave up 8 bases and J gave up 3 bases, with 3 bases separating them. The CDR3 region is CASATDTQYF. The CDR3, as DNA: TGCGCCAGCGCGACAGATACGCAGTATTTT.

The rearrangement links TRBV27 to TRBJ2-7; 7 bases line up with TRBD1. J gave up 0 bases and V 6 bases, and 5 bases lay outside the gene matches. The CDR3 is made up of 14 amino acids. Germline V gene sequence: CDR1 MNHEY, CDR2 SMNVEV (reference sequence). The CDR3 reads CASRRQGLSYEQYF. In nucleotides, the CDR3 is TGTGCCAGCAGAAGACAGGGCCTCTCCTACGAGCAGTACTTC.

This clone was recorded a few times. The CDR3 spells CASSLGTGTYEQYF. The DNA for the CDR3 is TGCGCCAGCAGCTTAGGGACAGGGACCTACGAGCAGTACTTC. The chain uses TRBV5-1 and TRBJ2-7; TRBD1 aligns across 9 bases. Germline CDR1 is SGHRS and CDR2 is YFSETQ. With V trimmed by 2 bases and J by 2 bases, 2 bases remained unmatched. This CDR3 is 14 amino acids long. Using reference TRBV5-1 and TRBJ2-7 for the parts outside the CDR3, the full variable domain is KAGVTQTPRYLIKTRGQQVTLSCSPISGHRSVSWYQQTPGQGLQFLFEYFSETQRNKGNFPGRFSGRQFSNSRSEMNVSTLELGDSALYLCASSLGTGTYEQYFGPGTRLTVT.

The sample holds a few counts of this clone. This rearrangement joins TRBV7-2 to TRBJ1-2; D is unclear. Germline assignment: CDR1 SGHTA and CDR2 FQGNSA. The CDR3 is 12 residues long. Trimming removed 5 bases at V and 7 bases at J, with 11 bases between. The CDR3: CASSPILVGYTF. CDR3 coding DNA: TGTGCCAGCAGCCCGATTCTGGTTGGCTACACCTTC.

This clone was seen more than once but under ten times. V is TRBV19 and J is TRBJ2-6; TRBD2 is a possible D gene (5 bases). Germline V gene sequence: CDR1 LNHDA, CDR2 SQIVND (reference sequence). The CDR3 consists of 16 residues. The V gene lost 7 bases and the J gene lost 2 bases, with 15 bases spanning the gap. CDR3 in amino acids: CASIQRSDAGANVLTF. CDR3 DNA: TGTGCCAGTATCCAGCGGTCTGACGCTGGGGCCAACGTCCTGACTTTC. Full variable domain (remainder filled in from reference TRBV19 and TRBJ2-6): DGGITQSPKYLFRKEGQNVTLSCEQNLNHDAMYWYRQDPGQGLRLIYYSQIVNDFQKGDIAEGYSVSREKKESFPLTVTSAQKNPTAFYLCASIQRSDAGANVLTFGAGSRLTVL.

This clone has more than one count but fewer than ten. V is TRBV9 and J is TRBJ2-7, with TRBD1 as a possible D gene (6 bases). V lost 0 bases and J lost 0, with 10 bases in between. This CDR3 spans 15 amino acids. Germline assignment: CDR1 SGDLS and CDR2 YYNGEE. The CDR3 DNA reads TGTGCCAGCAGCGTAGGGCAGGGGCCCTCCTACGAGCAGTACTTC. As protein: CASSVGQGPSYEQYF.

V usage is TRBV23-1 and J usage is TRBJ1-5; D gene ambiguous. TRBV23-1 is designated an ORF whose function remains uncertain. Trimming cost V 3 bases and J 9 bases, with 6 bases left between them. The CDR3 loop spans 11 amino acids. The CDR3 DNA is TGCGCCAGCAGTCACTCGACGCCCCAGCATTTT. This gives the protein CASSHSTPQHF.

A word on this clone: Other DNA variants within this sample encode the same CDR3. The chain recombines TRBV7-2 with TRBJ2-5; 7 bases map to TRBD2. Germline-derived CDR1 and CDR2 are SGHTA and FQGNSA. The CDR3 has 12 amino acids. The trim removed 5 bases at V and 5 bases at J, leaving 2 bases unmatched. The CDR3 sequence is CASSPSGETQYF. The CDR3 DNA reads TGTGCCAGCAGCCCTAGCGGTGAGACCCAGTACTTC.